The source of this T cell receptor (beta chain) is a study of response to subunit inactivated influenza vaccine. TCRdb re-derived calls from the RT-PCR reads in MiXCR, one entry per CDR3 protein. The sample records fewer than 550,000 distinct CDR3 sequences, about 25% being singletons. Overall study findings and caveats: T cells newly recruited by each seasonal influenza vaccination are few, the authors suggested.

A few counts support this clonotype. Its specificity is not known. V shed 2 bases and J shed 0 bases, with 5 bases lying between them. Per germline, CDR1 SGHTA and CDR2 FQGNSA. The CDR3 is 14 residues long. This TCR was sampled from a man aged 45 to 65 who received an inactivated influenza vaccine. J is TRBJ1-5 and V is TRBV7-2; the D is unclear. Source: CD4+ T cells sorted from PBMCs, taken more than 4 days after vaccination. The CDR3 DNA reads as TGTGCCAGCAGCTTAAAGCGTAGCAATCAGCCCCAGCATTTT. Amino acids: CASSLKRSNQPQHF.